This T cell receptor beta chain came from a study of cytomegalovirus exposure and HLA in healthy donors. Study in general: An early release of data contained around 80 million unique TCRs, which came from HLA-typed donors. The study, taken as a whole, reports: In vitro experiments confirmed that three CMV-associated chains were specific for CMV antigens.

Trimming took 4 bases from V and 3 from J, leaving 16 bases between them. Germline V gives CDR1 MNHEY, CDR2 SMNVEV (reference sequence). This CDR3 is built from 15 residues. As regards this clone: The antigen is not known.

PCR primers comprised 60 Vbeta and 13 Jbeta primers. This table comes from immunoSEQ multiplex PCR, and its TCRdb copy is limited to in-frame clones, with some not included. The table shows approximately 130,000 clones, with approximately 80% occurring only once. The TCR originated in a man aged 18 to 29 in good health and CMV-seropositive. Sequencing was performed on PBMCs. The V gene is TRBV27, the J gene TRBJ2-7; D call uncertain. CDR3 protein: CASSSPPGLIYEQYF. As DNA, the CDR3 is TGTGCCAGCAGTTCACCCCCTGGCCTGATCTACGAGCAGTACTTC.